One T cell receptor (beta chain) is described in this entry. Its specificity is unknown. The data stem from a study of T cell responses to AZD1222 COVID-19 vaccine. Findings of the study overall: Unmutated variant regions are reportedly targeted by nearly half of spike-specific TCRs. The peak T cell response came first, and repertoires were sampled only after it. Regions 160-218 and 743-854 dominated among vaccine-associated CD4 TCRs spanning spike.

CDR1 is LNHDA and CDR2 is SQIVND in the germline V gene (reference sequence). CDR3 length: 16 residues. V was cut by 3 bases and J by 4 bases, with 15 bases left in between. Samples with a second dose at about 4 or about 12 weeks were pooled together. The table came from immunoSEQ multiplex PCR; TCRdb's copy has only in-frame clones and leaves some out. The data show around 84,000 clones, 70% to 90% seen once. The genes are TRBV19 and TRBJ1-4; D is undetermined. The receptor's source is an adult who received the AZD1222 COVID-19 vaccine. Source: peripheral blood, taken 28 days after the second AZD1222 dose. Here the CDR3 reads CASSIASRSGNEKLFF. CDR3 bases: TGTGCCAGTAGTATCGCGAGTCGCTCGGGTAATGAAAAACTGTTTTTT.